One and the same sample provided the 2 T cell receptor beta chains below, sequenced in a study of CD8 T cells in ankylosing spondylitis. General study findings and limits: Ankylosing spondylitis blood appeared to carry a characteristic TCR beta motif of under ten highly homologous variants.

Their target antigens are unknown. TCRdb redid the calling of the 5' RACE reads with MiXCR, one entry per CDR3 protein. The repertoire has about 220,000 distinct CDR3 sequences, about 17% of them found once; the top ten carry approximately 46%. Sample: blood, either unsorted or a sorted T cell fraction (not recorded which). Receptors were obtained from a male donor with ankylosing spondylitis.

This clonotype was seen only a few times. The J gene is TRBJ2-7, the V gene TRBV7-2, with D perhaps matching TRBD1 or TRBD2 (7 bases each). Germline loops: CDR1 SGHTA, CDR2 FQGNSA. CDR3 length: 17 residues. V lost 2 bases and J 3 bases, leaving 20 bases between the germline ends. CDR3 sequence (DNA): TGTGCCAGCAGCTTACAGCGGGGACAGCCATCATTCTACGAGCAGTACTTC. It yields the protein CASSLQRGQPSFYEQYF.

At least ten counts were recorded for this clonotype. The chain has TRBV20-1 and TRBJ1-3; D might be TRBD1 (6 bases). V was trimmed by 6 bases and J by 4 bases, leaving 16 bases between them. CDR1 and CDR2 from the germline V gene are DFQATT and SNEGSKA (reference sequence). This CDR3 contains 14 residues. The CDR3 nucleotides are TGCAGTGCCCCCGGGGGCGCAACGGGAAACACCATATATTTT. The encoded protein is CSAPGGATGNTIYF.